This T cell receptor beta chain was recovered during a study of T cells after yellow fever vaccination. Overall study context: Low-cell-number fractions underwent preparation using SMART-Seq v4 Ultra Low Input. Study-wide results and limits: Weaker, the secondary response peaked sooner, at day 5 versus 15.

A remark on this clonotype: What it binds is unknown.

V gave up 8 bases and J gave up 4 bases, with 11 bases separating them. This CDR3 has 13 residues. Germline V CDR1 and CDR2: MNHEY, SMNVEV (reference sequence). TCRdb reprocessed the 5' RACE reads with MiXCR, giving one entry per CDR3 protein. The repertoire consists of about 430,000 distinct CDR3 sequences, with around a sixth occurring once and the leading ten covering 15% to 20%. This specimen consisted of PBMCs, obtained before the yellow fever booster vaccination. The sequence derives from a young man who received the YFV17D yellow fever vaccine. The V call is TRBV27, the J call TRBJ2-2; D not certain. The CDR3 DNA reads TGTGCCAGCGGCCCCCCCCCCACCGGGGAGCTGTTTTTT. Its translation: CASGPPPTGELFF.